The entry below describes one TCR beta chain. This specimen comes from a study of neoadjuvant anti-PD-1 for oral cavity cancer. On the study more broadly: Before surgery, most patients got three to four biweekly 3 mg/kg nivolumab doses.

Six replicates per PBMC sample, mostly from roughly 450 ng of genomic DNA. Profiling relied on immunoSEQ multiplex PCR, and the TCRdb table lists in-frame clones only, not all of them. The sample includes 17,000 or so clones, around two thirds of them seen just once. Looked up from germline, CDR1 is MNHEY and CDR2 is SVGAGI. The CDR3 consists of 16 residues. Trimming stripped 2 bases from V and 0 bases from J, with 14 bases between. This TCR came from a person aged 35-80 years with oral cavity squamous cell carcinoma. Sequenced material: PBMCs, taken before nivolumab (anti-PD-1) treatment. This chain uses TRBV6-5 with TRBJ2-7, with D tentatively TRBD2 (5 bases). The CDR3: CASSYEAEVASYEQYF. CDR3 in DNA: TGTGCCAGCAGTTACGAAGCGGAAGTGGCCTCCTACGAGCAGTACTTC.